This passage covers 6 T cell receptor beta chains from one sample sequenced in a study of breast tumors, draining lymph nodes, adjacent tissues. MiXCR was run by TCRdb on the multiplex PCR reads, yielding one entry per CDR3 protein. The repertoire holds 30,000 to 40,000 distinct CDR3 sequences, with about 63% as singletons. Input material: breast tumor tissue. The receptor set was obtained from a female donor with breast cancer. Some clones in this sample may be carry-over from other donors' samples.

The chain couples TRBV20-1 to TRBJ1-4; 8 positions match TRBD1. The germline V gene encodes CDR1 DFQATT and CDR2 SNEGSKA (reference sequence). The CDR3 has 16 amino acids. With 1 base clipped from V and 7 bases from J, the junction kept 11 bases outside the gene matches. The DNA of the CDR3 is TGCAGTGCTAGAGTTGTTTCGCAGGGGGCGAGTGAAAAACTGTTTTTT. Its protein is CSARVVSQGASEKLFF.

This chain connects TRBV2 to TRBJ1-2, with a weak D call TRBD1 (6 bases). V shed 5 bases and J shed 8 bases, with 15 bases lying between them. The CDR3 sequence is 13 residues long. CDR1 and CDR2 (germline): SNHLY, FYNNEI. CDR3 residues: CASSSGQQEGYTF. DNA for the CDR3: TGTGCCAGCAGTTCCGGACAGCAGGAAGGCTACACCTTC.

This clonotype was observed many times. The chain links TRBV12-3 or TRBV12-4 to TRBJ1-2, with unresolved D. The ends were cut back, 5 bases at V and 2 bases at J, with 9 bases in the middle. The CDR3 covers 13 residues. As DNA, the CDR3 is TGTGCCAGCAGTCCACTTTTAAACTATGGCTACACCTTC. Amino acids: CASSPLLNYGYTF.

This clonotype was seen at least ten times. The V and J genes are TRBV2 and TRBJ2-1; TRBD2 might be the D (6 bases). The germline V and J ends were trimmed by 3 bases and 5 bases, with 14 bases remaining between them. The CDR3 consists of 15 residues. From germline, CDR1 is SNHLY and CDR2 FYNNEI. The CDR3 loop is CASSERGLANNEQFF. The CDR3 region has the DNA TGTGCCAGCAGTGAGCGTGGGCTAGCGAACAATGAGCAGTTCTTC.

The chain uses TRBV20-1 and TRBJ2-7; no firm D call. The CDR3 has 12 residues. The ends were cut back, 3 bases at V and 4 bases at J, with 10 bases in the middle. The germline CDR1 and CDR2 sequences are DFQATT and SNEGSKA (reference sequence). Here the CDR3 reads CSASRQLYEQYF. The CDR3 nucleotides are TGCAGTGCTAGTCGACAACTTTACGAGCAGTACTTC.

The V and J genes are TRBV6-5 and TRBJ1-6; D gene uncertain. The CDR3 has 13 amino acids. Germline V gene sequence: CDR1 MNHEY, CDR2 SVGAGI. V was clipped by 2 bases and J by 9 bases, with 8 bases between them. The CDR3 reads CASSYRVSSPLHF. In DNA, the CDR3 is TGTGCCAGCAGTTACCGGGTTAGTTCACCCCTCCACTTT.